This T cell receptor beta chain was observed in a study of shared T cell receptors in the human thymus (dated by TCRdb to 2020 to 2023). With respect to the entire study: The study examined how the human thymus generates shared, self-reactive T-cell receptor alpha chains.

A word on this clone: The target of this receptor is not known. No much larger clonotype is one base removed from it; base qualities were not supplied.

The library was obtained by the immunoSEQ multiplex PCR assay. TCRdb holds this immuneACCESS table with in-frame rearrangements only. Some clones are missing; in checked studies, unresolved V genes explain under half, and the rest has no known cause. The sample table records hundreds of thousands of clones; about 87% of these occur just once. The ten largest clonotypes hold about 0.0094% of the sample. The germline V gene yields SGHRS for CDR1 and YFSETQ for CDR2. The cysteine opens and the phenylalanine closes a CDR3 of 13 amino acids. Only the CDR3 portion is preserved as DNA: 39 bases, with reading frame beginning at the first base. The V end loses 3 bases and the J end loses 4 bases, and a stretch of 11 bases separates them. These data were likewise used in another study, on human thymus T cells. As the second study states: Immunologically healthy infants undergoing open corrective cardiac surgery for congenital heart defects in Finland were used as donors. Thymus tissue was obtained as surgical resects removed during corrective cardiac surgery. Both the thymic and the peripheral blood repertoires appeared to show biased V and J gene segment usage. The related research found that thymic TCR repertoires overlapped highly between unrelated individuals. The study described the TCR alpha and beta repertoires in under 10 infant thymus samples and four matching peripheral blood samples. Donor ages ranged from roughly 7 to 250 days, and the cohort comprised about 6 male and a couple of female infants. After being mechanically released from the tissue, thymocytes were kept at -70 degrees C in pellets of about 8.5-32 million cells. A QIAsymphony instrument was used to extract genomic DNA from frozen cell pellets. Using the immunoSEQ multiplex PCR assay, the TCRB and TCRAD loci were amplified from a standardized quantity of quality-controlled genomic DNA. Amplicons spanned the V(D)J region at a length sufficient to cover the CDR3 and identify V and J genes. Through the commercial immunoSEQ service, the amplicons were sequenced on an Illumina platform. Primer bias and sequencing errors were corrected as previously described, and TCRAD and TCRB definitions were based on the IMGT database. immunoSEQ Analyzer 3.0 and VDJTools were used for repertoire analysis, which covered basic statistics, V/J segment usage, diversity estimates, rarefaction and pairwise overlap. Diversity was estimated using the Chao1, ChaoE, Efron-Thisted, Shannon and inverse Simpson indices, and was also estimated on datasets down-sampled to the size of the smallest sample. Repertoire overlap was assessed by strict matching of CDR3 nucleotide sequence, V gene and J gene, and clustering was done by Jaccard-based multidimensional scaling. On average, about 800,000 unique TCRB clonotypes were obtained from thymus samples, compared with about 84,000 from blood samples.

The TCR comes from a boy younger than two with a congenital heart defect. Donor details come from another sample of the same person, matched by shared clones. The chain couples TRBV5-1 to TRBJ2-7, and perhaps TRBD1 as D gene, on 6 matching bases. Sequences were obtained from thymocytes. CDR3 loop: CASSSGQPYEQYF. The nucleotide sequence reads TGCGCCAGCAGCTCCGGACAGCCATACGAGCAGTACTTC.